This T cell receptor (beta chain) comes out of a study of cytomegalovirus exposure and HLA in healthy donors. In the study overall: Among about 179 million T cells, an earlier analysis found 90 million to 130 million unique TCR beta sequences.

The CDR3 is 16 residues long. V dropped 6 bases and J dropped 5; count of bases not matched to a gene: 11. Germline V lookup: CDR1 SEHNR, CDR2 FQNEAQ (reference sequence). The PCR made use of 60 Vbeta and 13 Jbeta primers. Profiling relied on immunoSEQ multiplex PCR, and the TCRdb table lists in-frame clones only, not all of them. The sample shows about 240,000 clones, over 80% of them seen only once. This chain joins TRBV7-9 and TRBJ1-5, with TRBD1 matching 9 bases. This receptor was taken from a woman aged 40 to 50 in good health and CMV-seropositive. The material sequenced was PBMCs. The CDR3 spells CASSSGQGSIYQPQHF. CDR3 DNA sequence: TGTGCCAGCAGTTCGGGACAGGGATCAATATATCAGCCCCAGCATTTT.